This T cell receptor (beta chain) was recovered during a study of technical replicates of blood from several donors. The table came from immunoSEQ multiplex PCR; TCRdb's copy has only in-frame clones and leaves some out. The table has around 65,000 clones, about 87% seen once. This CDR3 is built from 15 residues. Germline values: CDR1 SGHAT, CDR2 FQNNGV. V was clipped by 5 bases and J by 7 bases; unmatched bases: 7. The sequenced material came from PBMCs. The chain combines TRBV11-2 with TRBJ2-7, with TRBD2 matching 14 bases. The origin of this receptor is a human donor in good health. Some clones in this sample may be carry-over from other donors' samples. The CDR3 loop is CASSTGLAGAGEQYF. CDR3 nucleotides: TGTGCCAGCAGCACGGGACTAGCGGGAGCTGGTGAGCAGTACTTC.